This T cell receptor beta chain was sequenced for a study of identical twins. This clonotype was observed a handful of times. CDR3 length: 15 residues. Germline CDR1 is SGHDT and CDR2 is YYEEEE. The V segment lost 4 bases and the J segment 5 bases; nucleotides outside the gene matches: 10. TCRdb passed the 5' RACE reads through MiXCR, listing each CDR3 protein once. The sample holds 450,000 or so distinct CDR3 sequences; 13% to 15% are singletons and the top ten take roughly 0.56%. These same data were also listed under a study on yellow fever vaccine responses in identical twins.

Sequences were obtained from CD4+ T cells sorted from blood. This rearrangement joins TRBV5-6 to TRBJ2-3, with 7 nucleotides matching TRBD2. The receptor's source is a woman aged 18-29 years in good health. CDR3 nucleotides: TGTGCCAGCAGCCTCCGCGGGCCGGGGGGAGATACGCAGTATTTT. As protein: CASSLRGPGGDTQYF.